The 32 T cell receptor beta chains in this list originate from one sample, sequenced in a study of T cells in Graves' hyperthyroidism and ophthalmopathy. Researchers took RNA transcripts and amplified the TCR beta CDR3 regions from them. The HTBI primer set served for first-round RT-PCR of the TCR CDR3. TCRdb re-called the multiplex PCR reads with MiXCR, one entry per CDR3 protein. The sample has around 250,000 distinct CDR3 sequences, 13% to 15% seen once; the top ten hold about 14%. The material sequenced was blood. These TCRs come from a woman aged 40-49 years with Graves' hyperthyroidism that later progressed to Graves' ophthalmopathy.

The chain recombines TRBV5-1 with TRBJ2-5; tentatively, D is TRBD1 or TRBD2 (5 bases each). This CDR3 has 13 residues. Per germline, CDR1 SGHRS and CDR2 YFSETQ. V lost 4 bases, J lost 7 bases, and 14 bases lay in between. CDR3 loop: CASSPEGLGTQYF. Here the CDR3 DNA reads TGCGCCAGCAGCCCAGAGGGGCTTGGGACCCAGTACTTC.

This chain links TRBV20-1 with TRBJ2-5; no reliable D call. CDR1 is DFQATT and CDR2 is SNEGSKA in the germline V gene (reference sequence). The CDR3 totals 15 residues. The V end lost 6 bases, the J end lost 0 bases, and 17 bases lay between the germline ends. The CDR3 reads CSAPPGGVNQETQYF. The CDR3 DNA sequence: TGCAGTGCCCCCCCCGGTGGGGTAAACCAAGAGACCCAGTACTTC.

This clonotype was counted between two and nine times. The genes are TRBV6-1 and TRBJ1-5; 7 bases are a match to TRBD1. Looked up from germline, CDR1 is MNHNS and CDR2 is SASEGT. Trimming removed 3 bases from V and 3 bases from J; junction bases left unmatched: 5. CDR3 length: 15 residues. CDR3 sequence (DNA): TGTGCCAGCAGTGATTATACAGGGGTCAATCAGCCCCAGCATTTT. Translating gives CASSDYTGVNQPQHF.

This clonotype was observed many times. The chain links TRBV20-1 to TRBJ1-5; 9 bases align to TRBD1. The trim removed 1 base at V and 5 bases at J, leaving 9 bases unmatched. CDR1 and CDR2 (germline): DFQATT, SNEGSKA (reference sequence). This CDR3 contains 16 residues. In DNA form, the CDR3 reads TGCAGTGCTAGAGCCAGGGACAGGGACAGTGATCAGCCCCAGCATTTT. Translating it yields CSARARDRDSDQPQHF.

This clonotype was found many times. CDR3 sequence reads: CASSLRQGVDSNQPQHF. For the CDR3, the DNA is TGTGCCAGCAGTTTGCGACAGGGGGTGGATAGCAATCAGCCCCAGCATTTT. The chain employs TRBV28 and TRBJ1-5, with 9 bases matching TRBD1. V gave up 3 bases and J gave up 0 bases; unmatched junction bases: 6. The CDR3 is 17 amino acids. Germline V gene sequence: CDR1 MDHEN, CDR2 SYDVKM.

The CDR3 DNA sequence: TGTGCCAGCAGCCATGGCCTAGCGAGAGCTTTGGGACAGTTCTTC. Protein sequence: CASSHGLARALGQFF. The chain has TRBV28 and TRBJ2-1, with D possibly being TRBD2 (6 bases). Trimming cost V 6 bases and J 13 bases, with 25 bases left between them. CDR3 length: 15 amino acids. The germline V gene encodes CDR1 MDHEN and CDR2 SYDVKM.

There are many counts of this clonotype. In DNA form, the CDR3 reads TGTGCCAGCAGCTCACCTGGGACTAGCGGGATTGATGAGCAGTTCTTC. Translating gives CASSSPGTSGIDEQFF. The V call is TRBV7-3, the J call TRBJ2-1, with 13 bases identical to TRBD2. CDR1 is SGHTA, CDR2 FQGTGA, per germline. The CDR3 sequence is 16 residues long. J gave up 8 bases and V 4 bases, and 8 bases lay outside the gene matches. The variable domain in full, with the rest retrieved from reference TRBV7-3 and TRBJ2-1, is GAGVSQTPSNKVTEKGKYVELRCDPISGHTALYWYRQSLGQGPEFLIYFQGTGAADDSGLPNDRFFAVRPEGSVSTLKIQRTERGDSAVYLCASSSPGTSGIDEQFFGPGTRLTVL.

This clonotype has at least ten counts. This chain connects TRBV20-1 to TRBJ1-6; possibly TRBD1 for D (6 bases). The CDR3 extends over 14 amino acids. CDR1 and CDR2 from the germline V gene are DFQATT and SNEGSKA (reference sequence). V was cut by 4 bases and J by 5 bases, with 12 bases left in between. CDR3 coding DNA: TGCAGTGCTATGGACAGTTGGGATAATTCACCCCTCCACTTT. Its protein is CSAMDSWDNSPLHF.

This clonotype came up many times. V usage is TRBV20-1 and J usage is TRBJ2-5; D remains ambiguous. Germline V gene data show CDR1 as DFQATT and CDR2 as SNEGSKA (reference sequence). Trimming stripped 5 bases from V and 5 bases from J, with 15 bases between. This CDR3 region has 13 residues. CDR3 in DNA: TGCAGTGCTCGACGCGCCGGGTATGAGACCCAGTACTTC. This encodes CSARRAGYETQYF.

The sample holds many counts of this clonotype. The V gene is TRBV28, the J gene TRBJ2-7; possible D gene TRBD2, 5 bases. This CDR3 region has 14 residues. V was cut by 5 bases and J by 2 bases, with 13 bases left in between. Germline assignment: CDR1 MDHEN and CDR2 SYDVKM. CDR3 bases: TGTGCCAGCAGTGTGGAGGAGTTGACCTACGAGCAGTACTTC. Translation gives CASSVEELTYEQYF.

V is TRBV20-1 and J is TRBJ1-5; D is perhaps TRBD1 (5 bases). Trimming left V 2 bases short and J 4 bases short, with 15 bases between. The CDR3 is made up of 15 amino acids. Germline CDR1 and CDR2: DFQATT and SNEGSKA (reference sequence). CDR3 bases: TGCAGTGCTAGACTACAGGCCCTTACGAATCAGCCCCAGCATTTT. This encodes CSARLQALTNQPQHF.

The rearrangement links TRBV6-1 to TRBJ2-1; 14 bases agree with TRBD2. The CDR3 consists of 16 residues. From germline, CDR1 is MNHNS and CDR2 SASEGT. V lost 6 bases and J lost 12; bases outside the gene matches: 13. CDR3 sequence (DNA): TGTGCCAGCAGCCAAGGAGGGACTAGCGGGAGAAACCGGCAGTTCTTC. Its translation: CASSQGGTSGRNRQFF.

This clonotype was seen repeatedly, ten times or more. This sequence joins TRBV5-1 and TRBJ2-7, with D tentatively TRBD1 (6 bases). Trimming left V 8 bases short and J 6 bases short, with 21 bases between. The CDR3 runs to 14 residues. Germline CDR1 reads SGHRS; CDR2 reads YFSETQ. CDR3 sequence: CASRQGLGGGEQYF. The CDR3 bases are TGCGCCAGTCGTCAGGGGCTAGGAGGTGGCGAGCAGTACTTC. Drawing the rest from reference TRBV5-1 and TRBJ2-7, the complete variable domain is KAGVTQTPRYLIKTRGQQVTLSCSPISGHRSVSWYQQTPGQGLQFLFEYFSETQRNKGNFPGRFSGRQFSNSRSEMNVSTLELGDSALYLCASRQGLGGGEQYFGPGTRLTVT.

This sequence joins TRBV24-1 and TRBJ2-1; 7 nucleotides match TRBD1. The CDR3 is 16 residues long. V gave up 0 bases and J gave up 9 bases; unmatched junction bases: 10. Germline V gene sequence: CDR1 KGHDR, CDR2 SFDVKD. CDR3 protein: CATSDLQGGARGEQFF. CDR3 nucleotide sequence: TGTGCCACCAGTGATTTGCAAGGGGGCGCACGGGGTGAGCAGTTCTTC.

Regarding this clonotype: The junction and the germline gene differ at one end; a read error may be behind it. V is TRBV4-1 and J is TRBJ1-1; tentatively, D is TRBD1 (6 bases). Germline CDR1 reads MGHRA; CDR2 reads YSYEKL. This CDR3 has 15 amino acids. The CDR3 loop reads CASTQGGGHSTEAFF. The CDR3 nucleotides read TGCGCCAGCACCCAAGGGGGGGGCCACAGCACTGAAGCTTTCTTT.

This clonotype showed up many times. The chain joins TRBV28 to TRBJ2-6; D ambiguous. The CDR3 contains 15 residues. The V end was cut by 2 bases, the J end by 0 bases, with 5 bases between. Germline V gives CDR1 MDHEN, CDR2 SYDVKM. CDR3 region: CASSLVSSGANVLTF. In DNA form, the CDR3 reads TGTGCCAGCAGTTTAGTGTCCTCTGGGGCCAACGTCCTGACTTTC.

V and J are TRBV7-3 and TRBJ2-5, with D perhaps TRBD2 (5 bases). The V end was cut by 4 bases, the J end by 3 bases, with 12 bases between. The germline CDR1 and CDR2 sequences are SGHTA and FQGTGA. The CDR3 has 14 residues. The CDR3 bases are TGTGCCAGCAGCTCAGGAGGACTCAAAGAGACCCAGTACTTC. It is translated as CASSSGGLKETQYF. The full variable domain, completed using reference TRBV7-3 and TRBJ2-5, is GAGVSQTPSNKVTEKGKYVELRCDPISGHTALYWYRQSLGQGPEFLIYFQGTGAADDSGLPNDRFFAVRPEGSVSTLKIQRTERGDSAVYLCASSSGGLKETQYFGPGTRLLVL.

As to this clonotype: A read error is possible here, since a much larger clone lies one base away. V is TRBV12-3 or TRBV12-4 and J is TRBJ2-1; D may be TRBD1 or TRBD2 (5 bases each). V was shortened by 8 bases and J by 8 bases, with 16 bases between the two germline ends. This CDR3 is built from 13 residues. The CDR3 loop is CASGPRDGDEQFF. Written as DNA, the CDR3 is TGTGCCAGCGGTCCCCGGGACGGAGATGAGCAGTTCTTC.

There are many counts of this clonotype. This sequence joins TRBV28 and TRBJ2-4, with D possibly being TRBD1 (5 bases). Germline V gene sequence: CDR1 MDHEN, CDR2 SYDVKM. The CDR3 loop spans 15 amino acids. The V end was cut by 1 base, the J end by 3 bases, with 10 bases between. This chain's CDR3 is CASSLFRGVKNIQYF. CDR3 DNA: TGTGCCAGCAGTTTATTTAGGGGCGTCAAAAACATTCAGTACTTC.

V gene TRBV6-5 combines with J gene TRBJ2-1, with D possibly being TRBD1 (6 bases). CDR1 and CDR2 (germline): MNHEY, SVGAGI. The length of the CDR3 is 14 residues. The V gene lost 4 bases and the J gene lost 5 bases, with 12 bases spanning the gap. CDR3 sequence reads: CASSSQGLDNEQFF. The CDR3 DNA reads TGTGCCAGCAGTTCCCAGGGGCTGGACAATGAGCAGTTCTTC.

This clonotype was observed at least ten times. The rearrangement links TRBV7-9 to TRBJ1-2, with TRBD1 identical over 7 bases. Germline V lookup: CDR1 SEHNR, CDR2 FQNEAQ (reference sequence). The CDR3 length is 15 residues. V was pared by 5 bases and J by 5 bases, with 11 bases of the junction left unmatched. CDR3 residues: CASSPREGGMYGYTF. The CDR3 DNA is TGTGCCAGCAGCCCCCGAGAAGGGGGCATGTATGGCTACACCTTC.

The sample holds a few counts of this clonotype. This chain links TRBV9 with TRBJ1-6; D remains unclear. The V gene's germline CDR1 is SGDLS and CDR2 YYNGEE. This CDR3 is 14 amino acids long. The V gene lost 0 bases and the J gene lost 8 bases, with 9 bases spanning the gap. CDR3 protein: CASSVEKPDSPLHF. The CDR3 DNA is TGTGCCAGCAGCGTAGAAAAGCCCGATTCACCCCTCCACTTT.

The chain joins TRBV6-1 to TRBJ1-3, with 10 bases identical to TRBD1. The ends lost 2 bases at V and 7 bases at J; junction bases unmatched: 2. The CDR3 is 14 residues long. The germline gives CDR1 MNHNS, CDR2 SASEGT. The CDR3, as DNA: TGTGCCAGCAGTGAATGGACAGGGGGGAACACCATATATTTT. Encoded protein: CASSEWTGGNTIYF.

In this sample, this clonotype turned up many times. The chain couples TRBV27 to TRBJ2-1; 7 bases fit TRBD2. J gave up 7 bases and V 3 bases, and 18 bases lay outside the gene matches. Per germline, CDR1 MNHEY and CDR2 SMNVEV (reference sequence). CDR3 length: 18 amino acids. CDR3 in amino acids: CASSFLGSSGRGVNEQFF. For the CDR3, the DNA is TGTGCCAGCAGTTTTTTGGGTTCTAGCGGCCGGGGGGTGAATGAGCAGTTCTTC.

This clonotype has a count of ten or more. The chain carries TRBV12-3 or TRBV12-4 and TRBJ2-1; 10 nucleotides line up with TRBD2. J was trimmed by 9 bases and V by 4 bases; bases with no gene match: 9. There are 15 residues in the CDR3. The CDR3 DNA sequence: TGTGCCAGCAGTTCTAAGCGGGAGGGCCTTCGTGAGCAGTTCTTC. Protein sequence: CASSSKREGLREQFF.

This clonotype was recorded many times. This chain uses TRBV11-3 with TRBJ2-1, with D tentatively TRBD2 (5 bases). The V gene's germline CDR1 is SGHNT and CDR2 YENEEA. Trimming took off 1 base at V and 4 bases at J, with 11 bases between the two ends. The CDR3 is 15 residues long. In DNA form, the CDR3 reads TGTGCCAGCAGCTTAGGAGGGCCCGCTTACAATGAGCAGTTCTTC. This codes for CASSLGGPAYNEQFF.

This clonotype was seen a handful of times. The chain joins TRBV6-6 to TRBJ2-2; unclear D gene. Germline V gene sequence: CDR1 MNHNY, CDR2 SVGAGI (reference sequence). V shed 0 bases and J shed 6 bases, with 5 bases lying between them. The CDR3 consists of 13 residues. The CDR3 coding sequence is TGTGCCAGCAGTTACTCGAGGTCCGGGGAGCTGTTTTTT. Amino acid sequence: CASSYSRSGELFF.

This clonotype was seen repeatedly, ten times or more. This chain joins TRBV27 and TRBJ1-2, with D uncertain. V lost 3 bases and J 4 bases, leaving 12 bases between the germline ends. The CDR3 consists of 14 residues. Germline CDR1 MNHEY, CDR2 SMNVEV (reference sequence). CDR3 coding DNA: TGTGCCAGCAGTTTTAACTTTCGTCTCTATGGCTACACCTTC. It translates to CASSFNFRLYGYTF.

This clonotype showed up many times. The chain has TRBV15 and TRBJ2-1; unclear D gene. In germline, CDR1 is LNHNV, CDR2 YYDKDF (reference sequence). This CDR3 spans 14 amino acids. V lost 1 base, J lost 6 bases, and 10 bases lay in between. The CDR3: CATSRGAGPNEQFF. The DNA of the CDR3 is TGTGCCACCAGCAGAGGAGCAGGTCCCAATGAGCAGTTCTTC.

This chain connects TRBV29-1 to TRBJ2-3; 14 bases fit TRBD2. The CDR3 contains 15 residues. Trimming removed 5 bases from V and 4 bases from J; junction bases left unmatched: 5. Germline V gives CDR1 SQVTM, CDR2 ANQGSEA. The DNA for the CDR3 is TGCAGCGTTCGGGGGACTAGCGGGAGTCCAGATACGCAGTATTTT. It encodes CSVRGTSGSPDTQYF.

Many counts were recorded for this clonotype. The V and J genes are TRBV20-1 and TRBJ1-6; D unresolved. Germline V gene data show CDR1 as DFQATT and CDR2 as SNEGSKA (reference sequence). V shed 1 base and J shed 7 bases, with 11 bases lying between them. This CDR3 spans 14 amino acids. The CDR3 loop reads CSARVGSRNSPLHF. CDR3 sequence (DNA): TGCAGTGCTAGAGTAGGGTCCAGGAATTCACCCCTCCACTTT.

CDR3 region: CSAPGTSGANFNEQFF. The CDR3 region has the DNA TGCAGTGCCCCCGGGACTAGCGGGGCTAATTTCAATGAGCAGTTCTTC. The gene calls are TRBV20-1 and TRBJ2-1, with 13 positions matching TRBD2. This CDR3 region has 16 residues. V was clipped by 6 bases and J by 6 bases; unmatched bases: 11. Germline lookup yields CDR1 DFQATT and CDR2 SNEGSKA (reference sequence).